The 8 T cell receptor beta chains listed next were all sequenced from one sample in a study of T-cell reconstitution after alpha-beta-depleted transplantation in children. Molecular barcoding with unique molecular identifiers was used for the TCRbeta library. Using its own MiXCR run on the PCR reads, TCRdb lists one record per CDR3 protein. The sample has around 800,000 distinct CDR3 sequences; approximately 15% are singletons. The sequences come from PBMCs, mostly from graft donor cells, collected 360 days after TCRalphabeta/CD19-depleted stem cell transplant. The receptor set was obtained from a male patient between 5 and 17 years old who had a stem cell transplant for acute lymphoblastic leukemia, so the T cells may come from the graft donor.

This clonotype was counted between two and nine times. The V gene is TRBV12-3 or TRBV12-4, the J gene TRBJ2-7; tentatively, D is TRBD1 or TRBD2 (5 bases each). This CDR3 has 13 amino acids. The V end was cut by 4 bases, the J end by 2 bases, with 9 bases between. The chain's CDR3 is CASSWGWAYEQYF. The CDR3 coding sequence is TGTGCCAGCAGTTGGGGGTGGGCCTACGAGCAGTACTTC.

This clonotype was counted a few times. The V call is TRBV2, the J call TRBJ1-6, with 9 bases identical to TRBD1. The V segment lost 6 bases and the J segment 7 bases; nucleotides outside the gene matches: 4. The length of the CDR3 is 14 residues. CDR1 is SNHLY, CDR2 FYNNEI, per germline. In DNA form, the CDR3 reads TGTGCCAGCAGCTCCGGGACAGGGAATTCACCCCTCCACTTT. As protein: CASSSGTGNSPLHF. The variable domain in full, completed from reference TRBV2 and TRBJ1-6, reads EPEVTQTPSHQVTQMGQEVILRCVPISNHLYFYWYRQILGQKVEFLVSFYNNEISEKSEIFDDQFSVERPDGSNFTLKIRSTKLEDSAMYFCASSSGTGNSPLHFGNGTRLTVT.

The chain uses TRBV6-1 and TRBJ2-7; 8 positions match TRBD1. J gave up 1 base and V 4 bases, and 9 bases lay outside the gene matches. Germline CDR1 reads MNHNS; CDR2 reads SASEGT. The CDR3 totals 16 residues. The CDR3 DNA is TGTGCCAGCAGTGGGCCGTGGACAGGGCCTTCCTACGAGCAGTACTTC. Its protein product is CASSGPWTGPSYEQYF.

A few counts support this clonotype. The V gene is TRBV7-9, the J gene TRBJ2-1; D is uncertain. This CDR3 is 16 amino acids long. Trimming pared 3 bases from V and 4 bases from J, leaving 16 bases between. From germline, CDR1 is SEHNR and CDR2 FQNEAQ (reference sequence). The CDR3 region has the DNA TGTGCCAGCAGCTTCCTCTTGGAGATACGTTACAATGAGCAGTTCTTC. Translating it yields CASSFLLEIRYNEQFF.

This sequence joins TRBV29-1 and TRBJ2-1; the match to TRBD2 covers 9 bases. Trimming removed 0 bases from V and 4 bases from J; junction bases left unmatched: 7. The CDR3 extends over 16 amino acids. In germline, CDR1 is SQVTM, CDR2 ANQGSEA. The chain's CDR3 is CSVEDSLAGSYNEQFF. As DNA, the CDR3 is TGCAGCGTTGAAGACTCCCTAGCGGGGAGTTACAATGAGCAGTTCTTC.

The rearrangement joins TRBV7-9 to TRBJ2-5, with TRBD1 matching 7 bases. The J segment lost 5 bases and the V segment lost 5 bases, leaving 14 bases of the junction unmatched. Germline CDR1 is SEHNR and CDR2 is FQNEAQ (reference sequence). The CDR3 contains 16 residues. DNA for the CDR3: TGTGCCAGCAGCGGAGCCCGGGACAGAATAAGCGAGACCCAGTACTTC. Protein sequence: CASSGARDRISETQYF.

This clonotype turned up a few times. The chain couples TRBV12-3 or TRBV12-4 to TRBJ2-5; perhaps TRBD1 as D (5 bases). The germline V and J ends were trimmed by 7 bases and 0 bases, with 15 bases remaining between them. The CDR3 runs to 15 residues. CDR3: CASTPHTGYQETQYF. The CDR3 DNA sequence: TGTGCCAGCACCCCCCACACAGGTTACCAAGAGACCCAGTACTTC.

This clonotype has at least ten counts. This chain joins TRBV6-2 or TRBV6-3 and TRBJ2-2; maybe TRBD2 (5 bases). Trimming took off 5 bases at V and 13 bases at J, with 14 bases between the two ends. Germline assignment: CDR1 MNHEY and CDR2 SVGEGT. CDR3 length equals 12 residues. The CDR3 here is CASSDNGDRLFF. The DNA for the CDR3 is TGTGCCAGCAGTGATAACGGGGATCGGCTGTTTTTT.